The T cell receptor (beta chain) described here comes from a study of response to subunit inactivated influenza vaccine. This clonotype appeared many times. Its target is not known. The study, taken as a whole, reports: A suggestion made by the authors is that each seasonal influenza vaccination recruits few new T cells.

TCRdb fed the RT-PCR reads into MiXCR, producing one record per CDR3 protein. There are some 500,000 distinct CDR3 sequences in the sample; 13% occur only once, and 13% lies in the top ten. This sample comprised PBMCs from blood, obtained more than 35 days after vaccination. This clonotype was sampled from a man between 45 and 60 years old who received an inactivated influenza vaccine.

The CDR3 DNA reads TGCGCCAGCAGCAGGGAGGCAGGTTACAATCAGCCCCAGCATTTT. It translates to CASSREAGYNQPQHF. The chain uses TRBV5-1 and TRBJ1-5; unclear D gene. The V end was cut by 4 bases, the J end by 3 bases, with 14 bases between. The germline CDR1 and CDR2 sequences are SGHRS and YFSETQ. The CDR3 length is 15 residues.